One T cell receptor (beta chain) is described in this entry. Its target is unknown. Trimming pared 2 bases from V and 8 bases from J, leaving 9 bases between. Germline assignment: CDR1 DFQATT and CDR2 SNEGSKA (reference sequence). The CDR3 is made up of 11 amino acids. The data derive from a study of spatial heterogeneity in lung cancer. MiXCR, applied by TCRdb to the 5' RACE reads, yields one record per CDR3 protein. The sample shows 20,000 to 30,000 distinct CDR3 sequences, around 8.8% of them seen only once. Indicated time point: sample taken at primary tumor resection. No cells were sorted before sequencing. The whole RNA sequenced was extracted from tumor, nontumor lung or frozen PBMC. Study-wide findings and caveats: For expanded intratumoral alpha and beta TCRs, counts tracked tumor mutation counts.

The receptor was isolated from a male donor with early-stage non-small cell lung cancer. The sequencing used lung tumor tissue, collected at surgery. The rearrangement links TRBV20-1 to TRBJ1-1; no definite D call. CDR3 region: CSARLALEAFF. The CDR3 coding sequence is TGCAGTGCTAGACTCGCCCTCGAAGCTTTCTTT.